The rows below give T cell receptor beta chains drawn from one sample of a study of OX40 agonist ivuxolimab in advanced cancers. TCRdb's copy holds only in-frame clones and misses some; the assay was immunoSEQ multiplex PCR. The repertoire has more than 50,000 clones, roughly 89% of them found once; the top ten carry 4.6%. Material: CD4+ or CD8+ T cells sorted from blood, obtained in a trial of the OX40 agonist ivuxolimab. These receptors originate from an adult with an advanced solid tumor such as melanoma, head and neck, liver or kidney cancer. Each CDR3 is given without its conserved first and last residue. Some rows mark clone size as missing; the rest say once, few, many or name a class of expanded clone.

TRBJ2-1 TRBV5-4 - ASSGALNEQF
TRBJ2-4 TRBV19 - ASSIATGLAKNIQY
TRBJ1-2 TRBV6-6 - ASSYSITQGWGYT
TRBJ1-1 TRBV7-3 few ASSSTVDTEAF
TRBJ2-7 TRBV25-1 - ASSHGLARGFTYEQY
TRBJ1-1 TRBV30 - AWTFVTGSRSF
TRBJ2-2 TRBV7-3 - ASSLMLGGRELF
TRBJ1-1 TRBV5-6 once ASSFVSEAF
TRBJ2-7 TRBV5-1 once ASSLVGLIYEQY
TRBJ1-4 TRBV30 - AWSAGSKLF
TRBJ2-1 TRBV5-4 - ASSFDPGLAFYNEQF
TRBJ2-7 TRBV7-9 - ASSLSSEQY
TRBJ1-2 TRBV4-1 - ASSPPGGRNGYT
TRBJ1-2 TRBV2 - ASEGQGDYT